The 6 T cell receptor beta chains presented below share a single source sample, sequenced in a study of regulatory T cells in long-lasting Graves disease. iRepertoire HTBI primers and Arm-PCR of CDR3 regions built TCR beta libraries. MiXCR, applied by TCRdb to the multiplex PCR reads, yields one record per CDR3 protein. The sample contains about 220,000 distinct CDR3 sequences, roughly a fifth of which appear only once. Time point reported: newly diagnosed GD, antithyroid drugs for less than 3 months. Generation of the TCR library employed RNA extracted from PBMCs. This same sample was also taken into another study, of T cells in Graves' hyperthyroidism and ophthalmopathy.

Source: peripheral blood mononuclear cells (PBMCs), taken at new diagnosis, from a patient treated with antithyroid drugs. All receptors come from a woman aged 30 to 39 with Graves disease.

This clonotype has a handful of counts. This rearrangement joins TRBV7-9 to TRBJ1-2, with 8 positions matching TRBD1. CDR1 is SEHNR and CDR2 is FQNEAQ in the germline V gene (reference sequence). The V and J ends lost 10 bases and 0 bases, in that order; junction bases with no gene match: 4. The CDR3 runs 13 residues. CDR3 in amino acids: CANGQGSNYGYTF. Here the CDR3 DNA reads TGTGCCAACGGACAGGGTTCTAACTATGGCTACACCTTC.

This clonotype was seen at least ten times. Written as DNA, the CDR3 is TGTGCCAGCAGCTTAGTTCGGGAGGTCTACGAGCAGTACTTC. As protein: CASSLVREVYEQYF. The gene calls are TRBV7-2 and TRBJ2-7; 7 bases are shared with TRBD2. V was clipped by 1 base and J by 3 bases; unmatched bases: 3. CDR3 length equals 14 residues. Germline V gene lookup returns CDR1 SGHTA and CDR2 FQGNSA.

With respect to this clonotype: This could be a read error, since a much larger clone is one nucleotide away. As the CDR3 is not closed by the conserved phenylalanine or tryptophan, this likely results from a read error. The chain carries TRBV11-2 and TRBJ2-1; D not certain. Germline values: CDR1 SGHAT, CDR2 FQNNGV. The CDR3 loop spans 15 amino acids. The germline V and J ends were trimmed by 0 bases and 6 bases, with 12 bases remaining between them. CDR3 protein: CASSLESHSSNEQFL. The CDR3 DNA reads TGTGCCAGCAGCTTAGAGTCCCATTCTAGCAATGAGCAGTTCTTG.

Ten or more counts support this clonotype. The chain recombines TRBV19 with TRBJ2-1, with 9 bases identical to TRBD2. The CDR3 runs to 16 residues. The trim removed 5 bases at V and 6 bases at J, leaving 11 bases unmatched. Germline V CDR1 and CDR2: LNHDA, SQIVND (reference sequence). This CDR3 is CASSPTTGTSFNEQFF. The CDR3 DNA is TGTGCCAGTAGTCCCACCACCGGGACTAGCTTCAATGAGCAGTTCTTC. Looking up the rest from reference TRBV19 and TRBJ2-1 gives the full variable domain: DGGITQSPKYLFRKEGQNVTLSCEQNLNHDAMYWYRQDPGQGLRLIYYSQIVNDFQKGDIAEGYSVSREKKESFPLTVTSAQKNPTAFYLCASSPTTGTSFNEQFFGPGTRLTVL.

The table lists this clonotype with a few counts. J is TRBJ1-2 and V is TRBV19; TRBD1 matches 8 bases. CDR3 length equals 14 residues. V trimming: 3 bases; J trimming: 8 bases; junction bases outside the gene matches: 8. Germline loops: CDR1 LNHDA, CDR2 SQIVND (reference sequence). The CDR3 region is CASSIPQGQAGYTF. CDR3 coding DNA: TGTGCCAGTAGTATTCCGCAGGGACAGGCCGGCTACACCTTC.

The chain joins TRBV29-1 to TRBJ1-3; D unclear. The CDR3 covers 15 residues. Germline V lookup: CDR1 SQVTM, CDR2 ANQGSEA. V lost 4 bases and J 8 bases, leaving 21 bases between the germline ends. The CDR3: CSVAFLGDPTDTIYF. DNA for the CDR3: TGCAGCGTTGCCTTTTTGGGAGACCCGACGGACACCATATATTTT.